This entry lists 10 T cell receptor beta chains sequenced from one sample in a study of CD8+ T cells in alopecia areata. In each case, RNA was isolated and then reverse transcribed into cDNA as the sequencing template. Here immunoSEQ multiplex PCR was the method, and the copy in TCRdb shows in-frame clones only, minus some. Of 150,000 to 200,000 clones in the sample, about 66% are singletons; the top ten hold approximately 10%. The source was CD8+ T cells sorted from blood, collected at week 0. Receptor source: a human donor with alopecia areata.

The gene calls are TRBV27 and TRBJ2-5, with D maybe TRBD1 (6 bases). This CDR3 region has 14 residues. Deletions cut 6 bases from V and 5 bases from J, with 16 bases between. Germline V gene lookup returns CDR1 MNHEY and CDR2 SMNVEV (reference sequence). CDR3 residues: CASSLGGPQETQYF. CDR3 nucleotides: TGTGCCAGCAGCCTTGGGGGCCCTCAGGAGACCCAGTACTTC.

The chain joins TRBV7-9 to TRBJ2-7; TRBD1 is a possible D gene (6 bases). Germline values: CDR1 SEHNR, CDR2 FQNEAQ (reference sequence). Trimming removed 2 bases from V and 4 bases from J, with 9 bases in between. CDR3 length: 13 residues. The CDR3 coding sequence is TGTGCCAGCAGCTTACATCAGGGGTACGAGCAGTACTTC. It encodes CASSLHQGYEQYF.

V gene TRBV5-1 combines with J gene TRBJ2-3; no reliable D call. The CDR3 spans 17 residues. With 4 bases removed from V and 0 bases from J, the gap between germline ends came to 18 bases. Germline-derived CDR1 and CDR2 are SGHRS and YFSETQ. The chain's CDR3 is CASSPDIAPLSTDTQYF. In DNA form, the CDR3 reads TGCGCCAGCAGCCCTGATATAGCCCCTCTAAGCACAGATACGCAGTATTTT.

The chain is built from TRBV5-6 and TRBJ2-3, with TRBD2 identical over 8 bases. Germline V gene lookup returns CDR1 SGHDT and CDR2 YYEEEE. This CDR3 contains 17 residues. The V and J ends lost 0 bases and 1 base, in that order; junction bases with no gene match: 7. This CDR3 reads CASSLALAGSRTDTQYF. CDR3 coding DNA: TGTGCCAGCAGCTTGGCCTTAGCGGGGAGCCGCACAGATACGCAGTATTTT.

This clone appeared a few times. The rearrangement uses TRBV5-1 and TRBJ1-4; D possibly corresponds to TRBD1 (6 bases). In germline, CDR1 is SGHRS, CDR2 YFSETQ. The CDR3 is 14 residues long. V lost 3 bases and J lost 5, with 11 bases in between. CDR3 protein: CASSWTVQNEKLFF. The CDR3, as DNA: TGCGCCAGCAGCTGGACAGTACAGAATGAAAAACTGTTTTTT.

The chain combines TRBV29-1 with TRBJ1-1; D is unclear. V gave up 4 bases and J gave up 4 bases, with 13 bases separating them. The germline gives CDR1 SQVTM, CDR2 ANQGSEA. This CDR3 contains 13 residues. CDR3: CSVVAGFGTEAFF. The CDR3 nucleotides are TGCAGCGTTGTCGCAGGTTTTGGCACTGAAGCTTTCTTT.

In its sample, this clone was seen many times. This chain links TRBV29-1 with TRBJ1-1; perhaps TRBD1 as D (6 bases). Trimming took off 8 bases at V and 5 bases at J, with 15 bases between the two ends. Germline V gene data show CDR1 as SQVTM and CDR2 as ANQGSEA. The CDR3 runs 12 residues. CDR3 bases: TGCAGCTGCGGGGGGCGGAGGACTGAAGCTTTCTTT. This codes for CSCGGRRTEAFF.

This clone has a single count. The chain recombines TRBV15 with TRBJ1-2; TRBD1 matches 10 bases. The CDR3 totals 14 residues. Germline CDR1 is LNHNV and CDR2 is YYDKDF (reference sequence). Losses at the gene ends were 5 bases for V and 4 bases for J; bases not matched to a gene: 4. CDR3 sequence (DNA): TGTGCCACCAGCCCGACAGGGGGCCTCTATGGCTACACCTTC. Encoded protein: CATSPTGGLYGYTF.

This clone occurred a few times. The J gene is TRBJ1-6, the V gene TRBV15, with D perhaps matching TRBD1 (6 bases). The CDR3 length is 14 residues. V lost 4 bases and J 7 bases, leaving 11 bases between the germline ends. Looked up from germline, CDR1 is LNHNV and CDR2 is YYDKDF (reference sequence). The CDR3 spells CATSTDRQNSPLHF. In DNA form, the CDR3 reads TGTGCCACCAGCACGGACAGACAAAATTCACCCCTCCACTTT.

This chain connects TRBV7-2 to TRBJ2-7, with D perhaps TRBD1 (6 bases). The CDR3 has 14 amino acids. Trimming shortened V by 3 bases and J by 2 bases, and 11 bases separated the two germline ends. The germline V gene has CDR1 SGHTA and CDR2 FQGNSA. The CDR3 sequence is CASSLVTGTYEQYF. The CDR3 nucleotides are TGTGCCAGCAGCTTGGTAACAGGGACCTACGAGCAGTACTTC.